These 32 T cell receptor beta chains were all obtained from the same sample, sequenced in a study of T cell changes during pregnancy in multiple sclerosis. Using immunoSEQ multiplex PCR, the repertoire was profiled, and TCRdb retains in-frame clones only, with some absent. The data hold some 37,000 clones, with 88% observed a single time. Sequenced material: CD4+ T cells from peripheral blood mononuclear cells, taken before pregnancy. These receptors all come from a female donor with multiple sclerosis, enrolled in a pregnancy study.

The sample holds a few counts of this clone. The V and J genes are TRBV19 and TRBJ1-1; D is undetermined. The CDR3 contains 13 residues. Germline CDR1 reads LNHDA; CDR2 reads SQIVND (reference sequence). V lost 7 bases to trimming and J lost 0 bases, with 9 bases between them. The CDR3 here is CASTPRVNTEAFF. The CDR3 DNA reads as TGTGCCAGTACCCCCCGGGTGAACACTGAAGCTTTCTTT. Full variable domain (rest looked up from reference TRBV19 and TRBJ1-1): DGGITQSPKYLFRKEGQNVTLSCEQNLNHDAMYWYRQDPGQGLRLIYYSQIVNDFQKGDIAEGYSVSREKKESFPLTVTSAQKNPTAFYLCASTPRVNTEAFFGQGTRLTVV.

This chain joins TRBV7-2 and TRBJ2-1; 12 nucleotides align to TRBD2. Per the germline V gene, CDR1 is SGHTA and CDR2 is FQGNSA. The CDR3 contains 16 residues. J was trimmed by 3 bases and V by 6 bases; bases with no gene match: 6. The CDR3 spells CASRASGRAIYNEQFF. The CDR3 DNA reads TGTGCCAGCAGAGCTAGCGGGAGGGCTATCTACAATGAGCAGTTCTTC.

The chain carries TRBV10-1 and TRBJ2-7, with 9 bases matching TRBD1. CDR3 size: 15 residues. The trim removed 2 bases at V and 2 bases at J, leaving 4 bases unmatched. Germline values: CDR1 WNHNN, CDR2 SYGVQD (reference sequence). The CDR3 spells CASSEGQGITYEQYF. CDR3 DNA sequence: TGCGCCAGCAGTGAGGGACAGGGGATTACCTACGAGCAGTACTTC.

The CDR3 region has the DNA TGTGCCAGCAGCTTAGGCTCAGACACTGAAGCTTTCTTT. Its translation is CASSLGSDTEAFF. The gene calls are TRBV7-8 and TRBJ1-1, with unresolved D. There are 13 residues in the CDR3. From germline, CDR1 is SGHVS and CDR2 FQNEAQ. Trimming left V 1 base short and J 3 bases short, with 6 bases between.

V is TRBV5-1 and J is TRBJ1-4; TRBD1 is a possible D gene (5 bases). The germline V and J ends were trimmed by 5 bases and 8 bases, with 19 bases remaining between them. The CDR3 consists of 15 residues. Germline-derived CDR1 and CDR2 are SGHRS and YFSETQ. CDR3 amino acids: CASSTQGVVGEKLFF. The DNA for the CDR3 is TGCGCCAGCAGTACCCAGGGTGTAGTAGGCGAAAAACTGTTTTTT.

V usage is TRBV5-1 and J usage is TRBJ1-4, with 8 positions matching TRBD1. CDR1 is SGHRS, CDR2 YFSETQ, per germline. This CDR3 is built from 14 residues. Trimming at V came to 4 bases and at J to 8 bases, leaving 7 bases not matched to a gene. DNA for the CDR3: TGCGCCAGCAGCACAGGACAGGGATGGGAAAAACTGTTTTTT. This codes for CASSTGQGWEKLFF.

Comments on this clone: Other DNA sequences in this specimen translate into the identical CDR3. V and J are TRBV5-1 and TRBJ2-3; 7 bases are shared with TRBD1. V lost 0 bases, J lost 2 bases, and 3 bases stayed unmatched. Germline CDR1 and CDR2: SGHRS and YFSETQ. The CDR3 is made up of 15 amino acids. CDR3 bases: TGCGCCAGCAGCTTGGGGGGACAGACCACAGATACGCAGTATTTT. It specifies CASSLGGQTTDTQYF.

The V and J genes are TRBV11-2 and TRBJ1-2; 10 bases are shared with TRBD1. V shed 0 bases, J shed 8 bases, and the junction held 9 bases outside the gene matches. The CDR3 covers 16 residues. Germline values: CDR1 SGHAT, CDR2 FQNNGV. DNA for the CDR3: TGTGCCAGCAGCTTAGATGGTAGACAGGGGGCGCAAGGCTACACCTTC. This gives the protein CASSLDGRQGAQGYTF.

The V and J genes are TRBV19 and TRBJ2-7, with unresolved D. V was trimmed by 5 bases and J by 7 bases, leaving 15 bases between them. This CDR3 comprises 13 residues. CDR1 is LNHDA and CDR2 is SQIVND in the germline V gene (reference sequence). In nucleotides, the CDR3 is TGTGCCAGTAGTTCTCAACATACGGAGGAGCAGTACTTC. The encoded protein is CASSSQHTEEQYF.

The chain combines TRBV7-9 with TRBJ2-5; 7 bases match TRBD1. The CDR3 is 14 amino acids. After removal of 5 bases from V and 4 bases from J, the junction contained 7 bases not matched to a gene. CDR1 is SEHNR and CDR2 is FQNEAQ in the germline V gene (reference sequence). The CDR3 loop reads CASSQKTGSETQYF. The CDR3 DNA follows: TGTGCCAGCAGCCAAAAGACAGGGTCAGAGACCCAGTACTTC.

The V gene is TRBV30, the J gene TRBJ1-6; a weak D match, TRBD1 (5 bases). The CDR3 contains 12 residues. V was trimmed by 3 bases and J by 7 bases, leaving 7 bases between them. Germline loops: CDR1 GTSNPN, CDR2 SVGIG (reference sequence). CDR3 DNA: TGTGCCTGGAGGGACAAAAATTCACCCCTCCACTTT. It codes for CAWRDKNSPLHF.

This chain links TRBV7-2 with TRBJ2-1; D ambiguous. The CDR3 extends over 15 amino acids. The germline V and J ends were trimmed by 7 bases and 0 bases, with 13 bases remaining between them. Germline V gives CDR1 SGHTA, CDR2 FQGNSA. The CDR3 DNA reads TGTGCCAGCACCCCCAGACGGAGCTCCTACAATGAGCAGTTCTTC. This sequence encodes CASTPRRSSYNEQFF.

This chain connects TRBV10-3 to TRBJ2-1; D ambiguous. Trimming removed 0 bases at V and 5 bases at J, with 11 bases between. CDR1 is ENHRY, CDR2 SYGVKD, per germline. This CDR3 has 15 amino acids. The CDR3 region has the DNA TGTGCCATCAGTGAGTCGATTCTAGTCGACAATGAGCAGTTCTTC. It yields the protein CAISESILVDNEQFF.

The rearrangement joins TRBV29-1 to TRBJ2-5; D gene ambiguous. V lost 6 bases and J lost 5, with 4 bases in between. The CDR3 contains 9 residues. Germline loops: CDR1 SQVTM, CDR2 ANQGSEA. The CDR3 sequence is CSVGETQYF. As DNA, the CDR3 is TGCAGCGTCGGGGAGACCCAGTACTTC.

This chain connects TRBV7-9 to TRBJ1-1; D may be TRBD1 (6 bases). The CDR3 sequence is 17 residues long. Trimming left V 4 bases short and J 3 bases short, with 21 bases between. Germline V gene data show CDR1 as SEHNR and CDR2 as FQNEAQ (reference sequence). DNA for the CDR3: TGTGCCAGCAGCTCCCGCCCCTCTGGGGGGGGCGACACTGAAGCTTTCTTT. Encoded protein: CASSSRPSGGGDTEAFF.

The CDR3: CASSPDRLGETQYF. For the CDR3, the DNA is TGTGCCAGCTCACCCGACAGGTTGGGAGAGACCCAGTACTTC. The chain carries TRBV18 and TRBJ2-5, with a weak D call TRBD1 (6 bases). The germline V gene encodes CDR1 KGHSH and CDR2 LQKENI. The germline V and J ends were trimmed by 3 bases and 4 bases, with 12 bases remaining between them. The CDR3 is 14 residues long.

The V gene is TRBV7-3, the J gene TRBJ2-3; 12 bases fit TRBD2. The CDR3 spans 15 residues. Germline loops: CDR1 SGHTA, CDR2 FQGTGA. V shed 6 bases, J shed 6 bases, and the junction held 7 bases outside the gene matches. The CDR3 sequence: CASRRLAGGADTQYF. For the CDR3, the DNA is TGTGCCAGCAGACGTCTAGCGGGAGGGGCGGATACGCAGTATTTT.

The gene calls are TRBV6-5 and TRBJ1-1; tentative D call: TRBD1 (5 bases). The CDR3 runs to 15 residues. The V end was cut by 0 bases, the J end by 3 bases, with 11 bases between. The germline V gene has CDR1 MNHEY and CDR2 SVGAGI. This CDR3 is CASSYSLGAHTEAFF. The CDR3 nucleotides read TGTGCCAGCAGTTACTCGTTAGGGGCCCACACTGAAGCTTTCTTT.

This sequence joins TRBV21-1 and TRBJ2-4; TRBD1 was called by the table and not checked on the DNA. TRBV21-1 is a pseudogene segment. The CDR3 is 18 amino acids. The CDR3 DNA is TGTGCCAGCAGCAACCCCGTTAGGGGCGCGAGAGCCAAAAACATTCAGTACTTC. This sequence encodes CASSNPVRGARAKNIQYF.

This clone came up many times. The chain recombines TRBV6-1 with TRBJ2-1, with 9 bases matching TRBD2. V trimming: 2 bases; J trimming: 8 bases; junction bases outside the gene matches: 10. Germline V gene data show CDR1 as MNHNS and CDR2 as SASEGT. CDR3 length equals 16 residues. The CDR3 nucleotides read TGTGCCAGCAGTGAACCGAGCGGGAGGAGGGGGGATGAGCAGTTCTTC. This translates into CASSEPSGRRGDEQFF.

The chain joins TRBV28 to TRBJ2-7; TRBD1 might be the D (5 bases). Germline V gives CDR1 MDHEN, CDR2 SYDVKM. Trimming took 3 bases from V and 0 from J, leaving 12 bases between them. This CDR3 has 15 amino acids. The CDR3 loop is CASSLPGMYSYEQYF. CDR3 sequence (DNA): TGTGCCAGCAGTTTGCCAGGGATGTACTCCTACGAGCAGTACTTC.

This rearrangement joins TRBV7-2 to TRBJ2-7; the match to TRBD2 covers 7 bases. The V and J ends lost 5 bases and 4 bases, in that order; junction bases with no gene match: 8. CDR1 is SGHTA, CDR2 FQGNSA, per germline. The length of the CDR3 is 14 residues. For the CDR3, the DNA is TGTGCCAGCAGCGGGGTAGCGGGCCCATACGAGCAGTACTTC. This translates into CASSGVAGPYEQYF.

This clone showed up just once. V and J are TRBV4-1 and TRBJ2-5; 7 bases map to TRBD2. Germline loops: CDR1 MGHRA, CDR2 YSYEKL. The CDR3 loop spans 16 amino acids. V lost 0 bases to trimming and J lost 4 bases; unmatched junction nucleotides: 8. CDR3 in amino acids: CASSQDLAEGGETQYF. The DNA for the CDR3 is TGCGCCAGCAGCCAAGATCTAGCGGAAGGTGGAGAGACCCAGTACTTC.

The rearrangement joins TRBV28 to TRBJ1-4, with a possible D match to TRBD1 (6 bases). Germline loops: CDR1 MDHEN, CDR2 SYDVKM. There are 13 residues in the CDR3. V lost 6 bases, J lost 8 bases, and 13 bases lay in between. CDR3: CASRFPQGEKLFF. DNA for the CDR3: TGTGCCAGCAGGTTTCCACAGGGCGAAAAACTGTTTTTT.

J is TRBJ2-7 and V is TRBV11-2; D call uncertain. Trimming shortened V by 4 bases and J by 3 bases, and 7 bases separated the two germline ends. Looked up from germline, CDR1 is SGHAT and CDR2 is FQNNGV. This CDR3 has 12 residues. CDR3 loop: CASSSLIYEQYF. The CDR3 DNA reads TGTGCCAGCAGCTCGCTAATCTACGAGCAGTACTTC.

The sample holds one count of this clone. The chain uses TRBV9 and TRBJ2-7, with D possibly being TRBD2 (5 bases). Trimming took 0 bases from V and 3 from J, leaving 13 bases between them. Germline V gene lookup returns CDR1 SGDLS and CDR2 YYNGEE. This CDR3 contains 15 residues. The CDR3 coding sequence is TGTGCCAGCAGCGTAGGGTTGGAGGATCGCTACGAGCAGTACTTC. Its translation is CASSVGLEDRYEQYF.

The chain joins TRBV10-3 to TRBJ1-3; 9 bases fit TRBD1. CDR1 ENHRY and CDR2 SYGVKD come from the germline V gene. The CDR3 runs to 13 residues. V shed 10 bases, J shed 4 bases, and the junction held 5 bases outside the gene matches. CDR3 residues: CATGGTGGNTIYF. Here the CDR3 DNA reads TGTGCCACTGGAGGGACAGGGGGAAACACCATATATTTT.

The CDR3 coding sequence is TGTGCCAGCAGCTCTAATTGGGGGTTCTCGGGAGGAGAGACCCAGTACTTC. This translates into CASSSNWGFSGGETQYF. The rearrangement uses TRBV7-9 and TRBJ2-5; 7 bases are shared with TRBD2. Germline V gene lookup returns CDR1 SEHNR and CDR2 FQNEAQ (reference sequence). Trimming cost V 4 bases and J 4 bases; bases outside gene matches: 15. The CDR3 runs 17 residues.

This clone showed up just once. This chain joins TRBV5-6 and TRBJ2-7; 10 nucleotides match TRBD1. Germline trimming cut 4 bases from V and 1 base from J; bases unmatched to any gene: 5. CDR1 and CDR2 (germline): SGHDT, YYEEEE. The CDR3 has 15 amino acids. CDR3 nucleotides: TGTGCCAGCAGCCTGCAGGGACAGGGGTCCTACGAGCAGTACTTC. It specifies CASSLQGQGSYEQYF.

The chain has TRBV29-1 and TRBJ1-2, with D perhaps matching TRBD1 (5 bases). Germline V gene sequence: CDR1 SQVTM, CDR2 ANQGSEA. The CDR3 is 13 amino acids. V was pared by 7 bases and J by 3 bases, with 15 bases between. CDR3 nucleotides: TGCAGCGCTCGAGCGGGGACGGACTATGGCTACACCTTC. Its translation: CSARAGTDYGYTF.

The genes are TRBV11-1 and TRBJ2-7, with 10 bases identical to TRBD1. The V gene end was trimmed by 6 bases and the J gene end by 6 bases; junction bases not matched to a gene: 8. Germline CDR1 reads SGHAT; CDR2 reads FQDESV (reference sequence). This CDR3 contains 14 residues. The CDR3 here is CASRAGTGAGEQYF. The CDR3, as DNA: TGTGCCAGCAGGGCCGGGACAGGGGCGGGCGAGCAGTACTTC.

CDR3 region: CASSTTSGTVDTQYF. Here the CDR3 DNA reads TGCGCCAGCAGCACGACTAGCGGGACTGTAGATACGCAGTATTTT. The chain links TRBV5-1 to TRBJ2-3; 11 nucleotides line up with TRBD2. J gave up 5 bases and V 4 bases, and 6 bases lay outside the gene matches. There are 15 residues in the CDR3. Germline CDR1 is SGHRS and CDR2 is YFSETQ.